These 31 T cell receptor beta chains were all obtained from the same sample, sequenced in a study of blood T cells in healthy people across ages. Primed by a sample-barcoded 5' primer and a J-beta primer mix, a second PCR proceeded for about 6 to 11 cycles. TCRdb used MiXCR to reprocess the 5' RACE reads, holding one entry per CDR3 protein. The data hold more than 650,000 distinct CDR3 sequences, with about 24% observed a single time. Sequences were obtained from blood. These receptor sequences come from a man aged 65-85 years in good health.

This clonotype showed up just a few times. This sequence joins TRBV6-5 and TRBJ2-5; a possible D gene is TRBD2 (6 bases). The germline CDR1 and CDR2 sequences are MNHEY and SVGAGI. The CDR3 contains 18 residues. Deletions cut 2 bases from V and 0 bases from J, with 19 bases between. The CDR3 here is CASSYPGGRWGDQETQYF. The CDR3 DNA is TGTGCCAGCAGTTACCCAGGCGGGCGCTGGGGGGACCAAGAGACCCAGTACTTC.

The chain has TRBV12-3 or TRBV12-4 and TRBJ2-5, with 16 bases aligning to TRBD2. The ends lost 6 bases at V and 1 base at J; junction bases unmatched: 5. The length of the CDR3 is 17 residues. CDR3 DNA: TGTGCCAGCAGCGGGACTAGCGGGGGGGATTTCCAAGAGACCCAGTACTTC. This translates into CASSGTSGGDFQETQYF.

This clonotype was found a few times. The chain recombines TRBV4-3 with TRBJ2-3, with 10 bases lining up with TRBD2. The V gene's germline CDR1 is LGHNA and CDR2 YSLEER. The CDR3 covers 15 residues. With 4 bases clipped from V and 5 bases from J, the junction kept 6 bases outside the gene matches. CDR3 loop: CASSPLAGLQDTQYF. CDR3 nucleotides: TGCGCCAGCAGCCCACTAGCGGGGCTGCAAGATACGCAGTATTTT.

The chain uses TRBV4-1 and TRBJ1-4, with 7 bases that match TRBD1. The junction had 7 bases not matched to a gene; V was cut back by 5 bases and J by 4 bases. CDR3 size: 15 residues. Looked up from germline, CDR1 is MGHRA and CDR2 is YSYEKL. In nucleotides, the CDR3 is TGCGCCAGCAGCAAACAGGGGACGGGTAATGAAAAACTGTTTTTT. Encoded protein: CASSKQGTGNEKLFF.

J is TRBJ2-1 and V is TRBV5-5; 14 positions match TRBD2. The germline CDR1 and CDR2 sequences are SGHKS and YYEKEE (reference sequence). The CDR3 consists of 16 residues. V was clipped by 0 bases and J by 9 bases; unmatched bases: 5. The CDR3, as DNA: TGTGCCAGCAGCTTGGGGACTAGCGGGGGGCAGGGTGAGCAGTTCTTC. Translated: CASSLGTSGGQGEQFF.

Only a few counts were recorded for this clonotype. The chain employs TRBV10-1 and TRBJ1-1; 7 nucleotides agree with TRBD1. CDR1 WNHNN and CDR2 SYGVQD come from the germline V gene (reference sequence). Trimming removed 3 bases from V and 4 bases from J; junction bases left unmatched: 5. The length of the CDR3 is 14 residues. In DNA, the CDR3 is TGCGCCAGCAGTGAAGGGGGCCTCGGCACTGAAGCTTTCTTT. Translated, it gives CASSEGGLGTEAFF.

The chain links TRBV7-2 to TRBJ1-2; D unresolved. The germline V and J ends were trimmed by 0 bases and 8 bases, with 10 bases remaining between them. The CDR3 has 13 amino acids. Looked up from germline, CDR1 is SGHTA and CDR2 is FQGNSA. DNA of the CDR3: TGTGCCAGCAGCTTAGCCGGCGCAGCCGGCTACACCTTC. Residues: CASSLAGAAGYTF.

In the case of this clonotype: Germline and junction disagree at one end, which may indicate a read error. The chain joins TRBV24-1 to TRBJ2-4, with 11 bases matching TRBD2. Per the germline V gene, CDR1 is KGHDR and CDR2 is SFDVKD. The CDR3 has 17 residues. The CDR3 coding sequence is TGTGCCGCCAGTGATTTGGCTAGCGGGAGGCGGGGAAACATTCAGTACTTC. Translating gives CAASDLASGRRGNIQYF.

V gene TRBV3-1 combines with J gene TRBJ2-7; 8 bases are shared with TRBD2. The end of the DNA aligns better with TRBJ2-5, so the J call may be wrong. The germline V gene encodes CDR1 LGHDT and CDR2 YNNKEL (reference sequence). The CDR3 has 13 residues. DNA of the CDR3: TGTGCCAGCAGCCAACGCGGGGGGGAGACCCAGTACTTC. Translating gives CASSQRGGETQYF.

A word on this clonotype: One end of the junction is discordant with germline, which a read error may explain. The J gene is TRBJ2-3, the V gene TRBV5-1, with TRBD2 as a possible D gene (5 bases). This CDR3 has 16 residues. The germline gives CDR1 SGHRS, CDR2 YFSETQ. The CDR3 region is CASSLAIGPSTDAQYF. In DNA form, the CDR3 reads TGCGCCAGCAGCTTGGCAATTGGACCTAGCACAGATGCGCAGTATTTT.

This clonotype occurred a few times. The rearrangement joins TRBV6-5 to TRBJ1-2; D not resolved. Trimming removed 1 base at V and 2 bases at J, with 5 bases between. The CDR3 covers 13 residues. Germline V gives CDR1 MNHEY, CDR2 SVGAGI. The CDR3 reads CASSYLMNYGYTF. The CDR3, as DNA: TGTGCCAGCAGTTACTTAATGAACTATGGCTACACCTTC.

The rearrangement joins TRBV18 to TRBJ1-5; 7 nucleotides agree with TRBD1. The CDR3 totals 17 residues. Germline assignment: CDR1 KGHSH and CDR2 LQKENI. J was trimmed by 0 bases and V by 4 bases; bases with no gene match: 9. CDR3 sequence reads: CASSLRGGFDSNQPQHF. The CDR3 DNA sequence: TGTGCCAGCTCACTCAGGGGGGGATTTGATAGCAATCAGCCCCAGCATTTT.

This rearrangement joins TRBV6-5 to TRBJ2-5; D possibly matches TRBD1 or TRBD2 (5 bases each). CDR3 length equals 14 residues. The germline V gene encodes CDR1 MNHEY and CDR2 SVGAGI. With 0 bases removed from V and 4 bases from J, the gap between germline ends came to 9 bases. This CDR3 reads CASSYSGTGETQYF. Here the CDR3 DNA reads TGTGCCAGCAGTTACTCGGGGACGGGAGAGACCCAGTACTTC.

This chain joins TRBV29-1 and TRBJ2-3, with D tentatively TRBD1 (5 bases). There are 12 residues in the CDR3. Germline V lookup: CDR1 SQVTM, CDR2 ANQGSEA. Trimming left V 8 bases short and J 4 bases short, with 13 bases between. The CDR3 DNA sequence: TGCAGCACAGAGACAGTGGCAGATACGCAGTATTTT. This codes for CSTETVADTQYF.

This chain uses TRBV7-3 with TRBJ1-4; D remains ambiguous. The CDR3 consists of 15 residues. CDR1 is SGHTA, CDR2 FQGTGA, per germline. V lost 1 base, J lost 4 bases, and 10 bases lay in between. The CDR3 DNA reads as TGTGCCAGCAGCTTAATGGGAAAGGTTAATGAAAAACTGTTTTTT. Its protein product is CASSLMGKVNEKLFF.

The chain recombines TRBV20-1 with TRBJ2-3, with D possibly being TRBD1 or TRBD2 (5 bases each). CDR1 DFQATT and CDR2 SNEGSKA come from the germline V gene (reference sequence). V lost 3 bases and J 1 base, leaving 11 bases between the germline ends. This CDR3 has 14 amino acids. In DNA, the CDR3 is TGCAGTGCTAGCCCGGGACCCCGCACAGATACGCAGTATTTT. It specifies CSASPGPRTDTQYF.

The chain joins TRBV28 to TRBJ2-1; no firm D call. The J call could be wrong; TRBJ2-5 is a better fit for the DNA end. Germline CDR1 reads MDHEN; CDR2 reads SYDVKM. The length of the CDR3 is 16 residues. The CDR3 loop is CASMAQAGASLATQYF. CDR3 in DNA: TGTGCCAGCATGGCTCAGGCCGGTGCAAGTCTGGCGACCCAGTACTTC.

This clonotype was recorded at least ten times. The chain joins TRBV6-5 to TRBJ1-5; 8 bases fit TRBD1. CDR1 and CDR2 (germline): MNHEY, SVGAGI. V gave up 6 bases and J gave up 4 bases; unmatched junction bases: 2. The CDR3 runs to 13 residues. The CDR3 region has the DNA TGTGCCAGCAGGAGACAGGGGAATCAGCCCCAGCATTTT. It specifies CASRRQGNQPQHF.

This clonotype has only a few counts. The J gene is TRBJ2-3, the V gene TRBV29-1, with TRBD2 matching 7 bases. The CDR3 sequence is 14 residues long. Per the germline V gene, CDR1 is SQVTM and CDR2 is ANQGSEA. Germline trimming cut 6 bases from V and 7 bases from J; bases unmatched to any gene: 13. The CDR3 loop is CSVGVAGSYYTQYF. The CDR3 DNA follows: TGCAGCGTAGGCGTAGCGGGCAGTTACTATACGCAGTATTTT.

This CDR3 is CSAIRDKSYEQYF. DNA for the CDR3: TGCAGTGCCATCCGGGACAAAAGCTACGAGCAGTACTTC. The chain combines TRBV20-1 with TRBJ2-7, with a tentative D call TRBD1 (6 bases). V shed 6 bases and J shed 3 bases, with 15 bases lying between them. Germline assignment: CDR1 DFQATT and CDR2 SNEGSKA (reference sequence). The CDR3 sequence is 13 residues long.

In its sample, this clonotype was seen a few times. The rearrangement links TRBV5-1 to TRBJ1-3; D unresolved. V was pared by 4 bases and J by 4 bases, with 15 bases between. Germline values: CDR1 SGHRS, CDR2 YFSETQ. The CDR3 is made up of 15 amino acids. The CDR3 reads CASSLSRTKGNTIYF. CDR3 bases: TGCGCCAGCAGCCTATCGAGGACTAAAGGAAACACCATATATTTT. Complete variable domain (other parts from reference TRBV5-1 and TRBJ1-3): KAGVTQTPRYLIKTRGQQVTLSCSPISGHRSVSWYQQTPGQGLQFLFEYFSETQRNKGNFPGRFSGRQFSNSRSEMNVSTLELGDSALYLCASSLSRTKGNTIYFGEGSWLTVV.

This clonotype was observed a handful of times. The chain couples TRBV12-3 or TRBV12-4 to TRBJ1-3; maybe TRBD1 (6 bases). V was trimmed by 6 bases and J by 7 bases, leaving 13 bases between them. The CDR3 covers 13 residues. The CDR3 DNA follows: TGTGCCAGCAGACTCGGGGGCTCGAACACCATATATTTT. It yields the protein CASRLGGSNTIYF.

Comment on this clonotype: The junction departs from germline at one end; a sequencing error may be responsible. The chain is built from TRBV15 and TRBJ1-4, with D possibly matching TRBD1 (5 bases). This CDR3 spans 17 amino acids. The V gene's germline CDR1 is LNHNV and CDR2 YYDKDF (reference sequence). CDR3 nucleotide sequence: TGTGCCACCAACAGAGTTCCTCTGGACACCCCGGGGGAAAAACTGTTTTTT. This encodes CATNRVPLDTPGEKLFF.

This clonotype was recorded a few times. A read error may account for a junction end that differs from germline. The chain has TRBV20-1 and TRBJ2-2, with D possibly being TRBD2 (5 bases). CDR3 length equals 14 residues. In germline, CDR1 is DFQATT, CDR2 SNEGSKA (reference sequence). This chain's CDR3 is CGARGLGNTGELFF. The DNA of the CDR3 is TGCGGTGCTAGAGGGTTAGGGAACACCGGGGAGCTGTTTTTT.

This clonotype was seen once. This chain links TRBV5-1 with TRBJ1-5; D not resolved. This CDR3 has 14 residues. The V gene lost 0 bases and the J gene lost 7 bases, with 11 bases spanning the gap. CDR1 and CDR2 from the germline V gene are SGHRS and YFSETQ. CDR3 protein: CASSLDAARQPQHF. The CDR3 DNA sequence: TGCGCCAGCAGCTTGGACGCGGCACGCCAGCCCCAGCATTTT.

This clonotype has just a few counts. The V and J genes are TRBV7-9 and TRBJ2-5; D is unresolved. The germline V gene encodes CDR1 SEHNR and CDR2 FQNEAQ (reference sequence). The V and J ends lost 3 bases and 4 bases respectively, with 15 bases between them. This CDR3 has 15 amino acids. Written as DNA, the CDR3 is TGTGCCAGCAGCTTTCAAGGGTTAGGGCGAGAGACCCAGTACTTC. Amino acid sequence: CASSFQGLGRETQYF.

V usage is TRBV7-2 and J usage is TRBJ2-1; no clear D. Trimming removed 2 bases from V and 7 bases from J, with 12 bases in between. The CDR3 contains 14 residues. Germline CDR1 reads SGHTA; CDR2 reads FQGNSA. The CDR3: CASSLWAAVNEQFF. CDR3 coding DNA: TGTGCCAGCAGCTTATGGGCGGCGGTGAATGAGCAGTTCTTC.

The rearrangement uses TRBV2 and TRBJ2-2; tentative D call: TRBD1 (5 bases). The CDR3 runs to 16 residues. V dropped 5 bases and J dropped 5 bases, with 18 bases sitting between them. Looked up from germline, CDR1 is SNHLY and CDR2 is FYNNEI. CDR3 DNA: TGTGCCAGCAGTTTGACGCAGCCTGGGGCGACCGGGGAGCTGTTTTTT. Translating gives CASSLTQPGATGELFF.

This clonotype was found a few times. The J gene is TRBJ1-1, the V gene TRBV7-9; 7 bases fit TRBD1. Germline trimming cut 4 bases from V and 0 bases from J; bases unmatched to any gene: 5. The CDR3 is 15 residues long. Germline V gene lookup returns CDR1 SEHNR and CDR2 FQNEAQ (reference sequence). The CDR3 DNA follows: TGTGCCAGCAGCTCGCGACAGGGCATGAACACTGAAGCTTTCTTT. It encodes CASSSRQGMNTEAFF. The complete variable domain, with remaining parts taken from reference TRBV7-9 and TRBJ1-1, reads DTGVSQNPRHKITKRGQNVTFRCDPISEHNRLYWYRQTLGQGPEFLTYFQNEAQLEKSRLLSDRFSAERPKGSFSTLEIQRTEQGDSAMYLCASSSRQGMNTEAFFGQGTRLTVV.

The chain is built from TRBV6-6 and TRBJ1-2, with 8 bases that match TRBD1. Germline CDR1 MNHNY, CDR2 SVGAGI (reference sequence). There are 14 residues in the CDR3. The V and J ends lost 7 bases and 2 bases, in that order; junction bases with no gene match: 6. CDR3 loop: CASTGDRSNYGYTF. DNA of the CDR3: TGTGCCAGCACCGGGGACAGGTCGAACTATGGCTACACCTTC.

In this sample, this clonotype turned up a few times. This CDR3 reads CASSRPGLAAYNEQFF. The CDR3 DNA is TGTGCCAGCAGCCGTCCGGGACTAGCGGCCTACAATGAGCAGTTCTTC. The chain combines TRBV3-1 with TRBJ2-1, with 11 nucleotides matching TRBD2. There are 16 residues in the CDR3. Losses at the gene ends were 4 bases for V and 2 bases for J; bases not matched to a gene: 4. Germline loops: CDR1 LGHDT, CDR2 YNNKEL (reference sequence).